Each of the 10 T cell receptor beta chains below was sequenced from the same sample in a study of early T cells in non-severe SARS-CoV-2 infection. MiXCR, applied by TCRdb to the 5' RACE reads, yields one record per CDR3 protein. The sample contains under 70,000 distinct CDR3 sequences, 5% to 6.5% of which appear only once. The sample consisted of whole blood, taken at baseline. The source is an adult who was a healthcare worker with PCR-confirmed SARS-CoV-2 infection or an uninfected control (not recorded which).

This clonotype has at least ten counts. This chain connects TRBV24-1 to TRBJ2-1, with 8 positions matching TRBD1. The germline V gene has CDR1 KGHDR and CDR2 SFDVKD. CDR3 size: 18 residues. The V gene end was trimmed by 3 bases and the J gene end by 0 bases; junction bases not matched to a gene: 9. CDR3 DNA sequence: TGTGCCACCAGTGATATGGGGACAGGCCTGAGCTCCTACAATGAGCAGTTCTTC. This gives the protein CATSDMGTGLSSYNEQFF.

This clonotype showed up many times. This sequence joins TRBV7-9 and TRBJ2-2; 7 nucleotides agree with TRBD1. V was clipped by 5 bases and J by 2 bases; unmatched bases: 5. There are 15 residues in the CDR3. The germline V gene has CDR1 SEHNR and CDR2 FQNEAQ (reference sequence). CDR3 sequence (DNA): TGTGCCAGCAGCGCGAGGGACAGCAACACCGGGGAGCTGTTTTTT. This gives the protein CASSARDSNTGELFF.

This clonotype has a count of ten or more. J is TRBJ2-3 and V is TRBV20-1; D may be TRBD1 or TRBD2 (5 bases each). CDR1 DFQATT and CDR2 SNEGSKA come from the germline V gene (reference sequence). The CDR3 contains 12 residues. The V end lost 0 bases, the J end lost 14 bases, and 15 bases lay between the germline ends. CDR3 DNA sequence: TGCAGTGCTAGAGACACTAGGGGTGGTTTGTATTTT. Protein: CSARDTRGGLYF.

The CDR3: CASREQRNTEAFF. In DNA form, the CDR3 reads TGTGCCAGCAGAGAACAGAGGAACACTGAAGCTTTCTTT. The chain uses TRBV6-4 and TRBJ1-1; D gene uncertain. Germline V gene lookup returns CDR1 MRHNA and CDR2 SNTAGT. Trimming removed 6 bases from V and 1 base from J, with 9 bases in between. The CDR3 runs to 13 residues.

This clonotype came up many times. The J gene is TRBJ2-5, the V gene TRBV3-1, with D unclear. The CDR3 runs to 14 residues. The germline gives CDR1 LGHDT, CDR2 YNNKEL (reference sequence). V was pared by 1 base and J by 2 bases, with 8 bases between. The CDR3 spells CASSQAGAQETQYF. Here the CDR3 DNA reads TGTGCCAGCAGCCAAGCCGGCGCGCAAGAGACCCAGTACTTC.

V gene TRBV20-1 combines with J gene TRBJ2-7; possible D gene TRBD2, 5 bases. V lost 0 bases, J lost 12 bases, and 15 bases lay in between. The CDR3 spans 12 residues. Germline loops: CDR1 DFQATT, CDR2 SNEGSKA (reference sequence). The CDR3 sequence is CSARERLEEAYF. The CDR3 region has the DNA TGCAGTGCTAGAGAGCGGCTGGAGGAGGCGTACTTC.

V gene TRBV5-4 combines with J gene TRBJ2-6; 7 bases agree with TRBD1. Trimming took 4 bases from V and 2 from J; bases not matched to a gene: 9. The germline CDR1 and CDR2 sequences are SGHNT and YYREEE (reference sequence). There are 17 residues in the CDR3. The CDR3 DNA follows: TGTGCCAGCAGCCTCAGACAGGGCCGTACTGGGGCCAACGTCCTGACTTTC. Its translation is CASSLRQGRTGANVLTF.

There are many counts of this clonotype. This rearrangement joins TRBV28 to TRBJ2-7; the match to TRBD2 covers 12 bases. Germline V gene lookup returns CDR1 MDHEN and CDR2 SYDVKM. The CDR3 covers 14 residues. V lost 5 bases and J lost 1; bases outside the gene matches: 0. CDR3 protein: CASSLAGGSYEQYF. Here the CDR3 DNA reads TGTGCCAGCAGTCTAGCGGGAGGGTCCTACGAGCAGTACTTC.

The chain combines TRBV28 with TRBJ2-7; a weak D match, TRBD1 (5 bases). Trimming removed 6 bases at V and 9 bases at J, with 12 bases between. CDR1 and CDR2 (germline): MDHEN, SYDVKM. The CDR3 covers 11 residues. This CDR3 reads CASRIRGLQYF. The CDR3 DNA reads TGTGCCAGCAGGATAAGGGGCCTGCAGTACTTC.

The CDR3 sequence: CASSPQATDTQYF. In DNA, the CDR3 is TGCGCCAGCAGCCCCCAGGCCACAGATACGCAGTATTTT. The V call is TRBV4-3, the J call TRBJ2-3; D gene uncertain. The CDR3 is 13 residues long. CDR1 is LGHNA and CDR2 is YSLEER in the germline V gene. With 4 bases removed from V and 2 bases from J, the gap between germline ends came to 7 bases.